These T cell receptor beta chains were read from a single sample in a study of blood T cell repertoires in COVID-19. The assay was immunoSEQ multiplex PCR, and TCRdb's table has in-frame clones only and misses some. Counted here are fewer than 130,000 clones, 70% to 85% occurring once; the ten biggest clones make up about 20%. The sample comprised peripheral blood. The receptors stem from a man between 65 and 85 years old with active or convalescent COVID-19. CDR3s include the opening cysteine and the closing phenylalanine or tryptophan. D genes are given only for firm matches. Where a row states a size, it is once, few, many or the class of an expanded clone; other rows omit it.

V,size,J,D,CDR3,DNA
TRBV4-1,NA,TRBJ2-6,TRBD1,CASSQSLGGAKGANVLTF,TGCGCCAGCAGCCAATCTTTAGGGGGCGCAAAAGGGGCCAACGTCCTGACTTTC
TRBV19,NA,TRBJ1-3,TRBD1,CASSRTGGSGNTIYF,TGTGCCAGTAGTAGAACAGGGGGCTCTGGAAACACCATATATTTT
TRBV5-4,NA,TRBJ2-4,TRBD2,CASSTLAGGPWAKNIQYF,TGTGCCAGCAGCACACTAGCGGGGGGGCCATGGGCCAAAAACATTCAGTACTTC
TRBV5-1,NA,TRBJ2-2,TRBD2,CASSPSGTSGRGYTGELFF,TGCGCCAGCAGCCCCTCCGGGACTAGCGGGCGGGGTTACACCGGGGAGCTGTTTTTT
TRBV4-2,NA,TRBJ1-1,NA,CASSSGYMNTEAFF,TGTGCCAGCAGCTCAGGGTACATGAACACTGAAGCTTTCTTT
TRBV19,few,TRBJ2-2,NA,CASRTAPSGELFF,TGTGCCAGCCGGACAGCCCCAAGCGGGGAGCTGTTTTTT
TRBV6-1,NA,TRBJ1-1,NA,CASSDQWTEAFF,TGTGCCAGCAGTGATCAGTGGACTGAAGCTTTCTTT
TRBV5-1,NA,TRBJ2-7,TRBD2,CASSPGGTSGYEQYF,TGCGCCAGCAGCCCGGGAGGGACTAGCGGCTACGAGCAGTACTTC
TRBV3-1/TRBV3-2,once,TRBJ1-2,NA,CASSRSGVNYGYTF,TGTGCCAGCAGCCGGTCGGGGGTCAACTATGGCTACACCTTC
TRBV6-5,once,TRBJ1-5,TRBD1,CASSYGTGDQPQHF,TGTGCCAGCAGTTACGGGACAGGGGATCAGCCCCAGCATTTT
TRBV19,NA,TRBJ1-1,NA,CASKQGLMNTEAFF,TGTGCCAGTAAGCAGGGCCTAATGAACACTGAAGCTTTCTTT
TRBV6-5,NA,TRBJ1-5,TRBD1,CAIVQGPYSNQPQHF,TGTGCCATTGTACAGGGGCCTTATAGCAATCAGCCCCAGCATTTT
TRBV5-6,NA,TRBJ1-2,NA,CASTQQGSQDGYTF,TGTGCCAGCACCCAACAGGGAAGTCAGGATGGCTACACCTTC
TRBV11-3,NA,TRBJ2-7,NA,CASSFKYEQYF,TGTGCCAGCAGCTTTAAATACGAGCAGTACTTC
TRBV27,NA,TRBJ1-2,NA,CASSLRGMVGYTF,TGTGCCAGCAGTTTACGGGGAATGGTGGGCTACACCTTC
TRBV5-5,NA,TRBJ2-7,NA,CASSLGGSVKTYEQYF,TGTGCCAGCAGCTTGGGGGGCAGCGTTAAGACCTACGAGCAGTACTTC
TRBV4-1,NA,TRBJ2-7,TRBD1,CASSQDIAGGYEQYF,TGCGCCAGCAGCCAAGATATAGCAGGGGGTTACGAGCAGTACTTC
TRBV12-3/TRBV12-4,few,TRBJ1-1,NA,CASSLSGGTEAFF,TGTGCCAGCAGTTTATCTGGGGGGACTGAAGCTTTCTTT
TRBV7-9,few,TRBJ1-3,NA,CASSPGGGRDSGNTIYF,TGTGCCAGCAGCCCCGGGGGAGGAAGAGACTCTGGAAACACCATATATTTT
TRBV3-1/TRBV3-2,NA,TRBJ2-7,NA,CASTHDSSYEQYF,TGTGCCAGCACCCACGACTCTTCCTACGAGCAGTACTTC
TRBV5-6,NA,TRBJ1-1,NA,CASSLASSAGEAFF,TGTGCCAGCAGCTTGGCGAGTTCGGCGGGTGAAGCTTTCTTT
TRBV24-1,NA,TRBJ1-5,NA,CATTGTSARNQPQHF,TGTGCCACCACCGGGACATCCGCGCGAAATCAGCCCCAGCATTTT
TRBV28,once,TRBJ1-5,NA,CASSSQGFGNQPQHF,TGTGCCAGCAGTTCCCAGGGGTTCGGCAATCAGCCCCAGCATTTT